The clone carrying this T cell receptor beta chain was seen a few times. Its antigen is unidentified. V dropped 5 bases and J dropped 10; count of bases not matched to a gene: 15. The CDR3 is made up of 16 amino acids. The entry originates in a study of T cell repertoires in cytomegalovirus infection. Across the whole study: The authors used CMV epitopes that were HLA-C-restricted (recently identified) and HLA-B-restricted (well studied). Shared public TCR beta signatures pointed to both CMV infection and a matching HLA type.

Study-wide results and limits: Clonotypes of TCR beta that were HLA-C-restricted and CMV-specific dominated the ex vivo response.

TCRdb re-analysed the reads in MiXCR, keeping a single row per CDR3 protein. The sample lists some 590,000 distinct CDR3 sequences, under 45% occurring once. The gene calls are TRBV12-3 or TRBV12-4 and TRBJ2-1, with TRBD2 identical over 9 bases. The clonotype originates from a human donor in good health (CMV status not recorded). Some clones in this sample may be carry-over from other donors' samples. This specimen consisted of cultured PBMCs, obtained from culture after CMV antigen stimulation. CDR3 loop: CASSEQGLAGLGEQFF. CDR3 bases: TGTGCCAGCAGTGAGCAAGGGCTAGCGGGATTGGGCGAGCAGTTCTTC.